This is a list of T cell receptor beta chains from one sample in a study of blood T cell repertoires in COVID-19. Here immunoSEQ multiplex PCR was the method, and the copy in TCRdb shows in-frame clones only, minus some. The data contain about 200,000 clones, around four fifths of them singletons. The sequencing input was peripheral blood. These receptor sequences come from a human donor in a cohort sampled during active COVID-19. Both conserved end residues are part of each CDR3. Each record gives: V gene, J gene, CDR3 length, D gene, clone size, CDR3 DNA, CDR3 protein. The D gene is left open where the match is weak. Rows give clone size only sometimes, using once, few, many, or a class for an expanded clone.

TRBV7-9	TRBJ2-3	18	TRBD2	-	TGTGCCAGCAGCTTGTATGATGTCGAGGCGGGAGGAGCAGATACGCAGTATTTT	CASSLYDVEAGGADTQYF
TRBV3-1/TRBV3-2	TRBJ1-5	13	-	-	TGTGCCAGCAGCCAAGGCAGGGATCAGCCCCAGCATTTT	CASSQGRDQPQHF
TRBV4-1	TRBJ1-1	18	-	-	TGCGCCAGCAGCCCTCTTCCGGGACAATTCCTCAGGAACACTGAAGCTTTCTTT	CASSPLPGQFLRNTEAFF
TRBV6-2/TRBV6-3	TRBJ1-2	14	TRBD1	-	TGTGCCAGCAGTCCACCGGGACAGGGTTATGGCTACACCTTC	CASSPPGQGYGYTF
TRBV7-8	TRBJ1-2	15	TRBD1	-	TGTGCCAGCAGCTTAAACTTAGACAGGGGATATGGCTACACCTTC	CASSLNLDRGYGYTF
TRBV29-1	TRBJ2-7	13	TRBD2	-	TGCAGCGGTTCCCTAGCGGGGGGGGACGAGCAGTACTTC	CSGSLAGGDEQYF
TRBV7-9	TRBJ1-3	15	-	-	TGTGCCAGCAGCCCTTTGGGGGGACCTGGAAACACCATATATTTT	CASSPLGGPGNTIYF
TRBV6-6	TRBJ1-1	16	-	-	TGTGCCAGCAGTTCTCCCGTCGGAGGGGTCGGGACTGAAGCTTTCTTT	CASSSPVGGVGTEAFF
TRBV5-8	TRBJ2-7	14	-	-	TGTGCCAGCAGTTACGGAGGGAGGTTCTACGAGCAGTACTTC	CASSYGGRFYEQYF
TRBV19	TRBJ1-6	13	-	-	TGTGCCAGTACAAACAGGGAATATTCACCCCTCCACTTT	CASTNREYSPLHF
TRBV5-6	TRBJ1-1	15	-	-	TGTGCCAGCACCTCCTCCTGGCGGCGGGCCACTGAAGCTTTCTTT	CASTSSWRRATEAFF
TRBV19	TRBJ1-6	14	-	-	TGTGCCAGTAGCCCAGGGGCCTCCTACCGAGCCCTCCACTTT	CASSPGASYRALHF
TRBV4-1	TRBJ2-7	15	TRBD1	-	TGCGCCAGCAGCCAACCGACAGGGGGAAATAACGAGCAGTACTTC	CASSQPTGGNNEQYF
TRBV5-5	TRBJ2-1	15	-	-	TGTGCCAGCTTTTCCTGGGCAGGGCCTTACAATGAGCAGTTCTTC	CASFSWAGPYNEQFF
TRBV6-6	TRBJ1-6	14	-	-	TGTGCCAGCAGTGTTATGGGGCAGAATTCACCCCTCCACTTT	CASSVMGQNSPLHF
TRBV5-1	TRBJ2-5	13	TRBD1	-	TGCGCCAGCAGACCCGGACAGGGACAAGCCCAGTACTTC	CASRPGQGQAQYF
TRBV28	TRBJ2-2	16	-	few	TGTGCCAGCAGTTTCCCAGGGAAGGCCAATTTAGGGGAGCTGTTTTTT	CASSFPGKANLGELFF
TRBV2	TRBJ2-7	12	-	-	TGTGCCAGCAGTGATGGGGGGTACGAGCAGTACTTC	CASSDGGYEQYF
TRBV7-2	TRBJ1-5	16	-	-	TGTGCCAGCAGCTTCGGCTGGACACCGAATGGCCAGCCCCAGCATTTT	CASSFGWTPNGQPQHF
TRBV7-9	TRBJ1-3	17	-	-	TGTGCCAGCAGCTTAGCCTTGCAGTGGAGCTCTGGAAACACCATATATTTT	CASSLALQWSSGNTIYF
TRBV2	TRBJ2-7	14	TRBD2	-	TGTGCCAGCAGGGGGACTAGTCTGTCCTACGAGCAGTACTTC	CASRGTSLSYEQYF
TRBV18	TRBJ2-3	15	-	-	TGTGCCAGCTCACCGGACAGTTATAGCACAGATACGCAGTATTTT	CASSPDSYSTDTQYF
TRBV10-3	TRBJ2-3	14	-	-	TGTGCCATCAGCCTGACAGGTTTTACAGATACGCAGTATTTT	CAISLTGFTDTQYF
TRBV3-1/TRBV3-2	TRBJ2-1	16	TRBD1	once	TGTGCCAGCAGCGGATACAGGGGGCAGATATACAATGAGCAGTTCTTC	CASSGYRGQIYNEQFF
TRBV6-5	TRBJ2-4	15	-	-	TGTGCCAGCAGTTACTCAGGACTAGCCAAAAACATTCAGTACTTC	CASSYSGLAKNIQYF
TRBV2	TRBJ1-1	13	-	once	TGTGCCAGCAGTGGCTACAGGGATACTGAAGCTTTCTTT	CASSGYRDTEAFF
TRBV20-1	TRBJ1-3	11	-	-	TGCAGTGTCACAGCTGGAAACACCATATATTTT	CSVTAGNTIYF
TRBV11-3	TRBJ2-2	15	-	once	TGTGCCAGCAGCGGGTCAGGGTATGACACCGGGGAGCTGTTTTTT	CASSGSGYDTGELFF
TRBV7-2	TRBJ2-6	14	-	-	TGTGCCAGCAGCTTCGGGAGTGGGGCCAACGTCCTGACTTTC	CASSFGSGANVLTF
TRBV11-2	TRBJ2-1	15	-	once	TGTGCCAGCAGCTTAGACGTTAGGGAGTACAATGAGCAGTTCTTC	CASSLDVREYNEQFF
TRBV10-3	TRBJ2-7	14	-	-	TGTGCCATCCATGAGGGCGGGACAGCCTACGAGCAGTACTTC	CAIHEGGTAYEQYF
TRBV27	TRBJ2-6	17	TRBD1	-	TGTGCCAGCAGCGAGATTTCAGGGGGCTTTGGGGCCAACGTCCTGACTTTC	CASSEISGGFGANVLTF
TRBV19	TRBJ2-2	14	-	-	TGTGCCAGTAGTACCTACGTAGACACCGGGGAGCTGTTTTTT	CASSTYVDTGELFF
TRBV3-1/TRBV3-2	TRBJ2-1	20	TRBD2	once	TGTGCCAGCAGCCAATACCGCGGGACTAGCGGGACGGGCTCCTACAATGAGCAGTTCTTC	CASSQYRGTSGTGSYNEQFF
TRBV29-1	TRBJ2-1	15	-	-	TGCAGCGTTGTTCCCAGACTAGGGTCCTACAATGAGCAGTTCTTC	CSVVPRLGSYNEQFF
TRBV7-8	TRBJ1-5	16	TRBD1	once	TGTGCCAGCAGCTTAGTTTCCGGGACAGGGGGACAGCCCCAGCATTTT	CASSLVSGTGGQPQHF
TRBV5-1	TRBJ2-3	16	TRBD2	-	TGCGCCAGCAGCCCGACGGGACTAGCAGGGGCAGATACGCAGTATTTT	CASSPTGLAGADTQYF
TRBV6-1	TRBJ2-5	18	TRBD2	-	TGTGCCAGCAGTGAAGCGCCGGGGCTAGCGGGAGCGTTAGAGACCCAGTACTTC	CASSEAPGLAGALETQYF
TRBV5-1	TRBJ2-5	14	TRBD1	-	TGCGCCAGCAGCTTACAGGGGTACCAAGAGACCCAGTACTTC	CASSLQGYQETQYF
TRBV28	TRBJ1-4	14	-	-	TGTGCCAGCAGCCCGGCGACAGTTCGAGAAAAACTGTTTTTT	CASSPATVREKLFF
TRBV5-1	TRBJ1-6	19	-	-	TGCGCCAGCAGCTTGGAGGGAATGCAGGGTTCGACCTATAATTCACCCCTCCACTTT	CASSLEGMQGSTYNSPLHF
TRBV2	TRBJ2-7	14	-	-	TGTGCCAGCAGCCCGGGGGTTCCCCCCTACGAGCAGTACTTC	CASSPGVPPYEQYF
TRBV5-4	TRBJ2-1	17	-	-	TGTGCCAGCAGCTTGGCCCCCTTGGCACCCCCCCGGGATGAGCAGTTCTTC	CASSLAPLAPPRDEQFF
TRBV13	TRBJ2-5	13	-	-	TGTGCCAGCAGCTTGGGCAACCAAGAGACCCAGTACTTC	CASSLGNQETQYF
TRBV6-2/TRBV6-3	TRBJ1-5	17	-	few	TGTGCCAGCAGTTATGCAGGGGAATGGGCTAGCAATCAGCCCCAGCATTTT	CASSYAGEWASNQPQHF
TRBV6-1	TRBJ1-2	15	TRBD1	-	TGTGCCAGCAGTGAAGTTTCATGGGACAGGGGAGTGTACACCTTC	CASSEVSWDRGVYTF
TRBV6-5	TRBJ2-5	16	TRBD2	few	TGTGCCAGCAGTTATCAACGGTCCTCGGGGGGGGAGACCCAGTACTTC	CASSYQRSSGGETQYF
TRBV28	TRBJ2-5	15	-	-	TGTGCCAGCAGTTTCGACTCGCGGACTCAAGAGACCCAGTACTTC	CASSFDSRTQETQYF
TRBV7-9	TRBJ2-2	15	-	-	TGTGCCAGCAGCTCCTTTAGAGGTACACCGGAGGAGCTGTTTTTT	CASSSFRGTPEELFF
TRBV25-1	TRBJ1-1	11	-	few	TGTGCCAGCGGTAGGGGGTTTGAAGCTTTCTTT	CASGRGFEAFF
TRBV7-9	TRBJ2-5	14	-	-	TGTGCCACCGAGGTTGAGACAGACCAAGAGACCCAGTACTTC	CATEVETDQETQYF
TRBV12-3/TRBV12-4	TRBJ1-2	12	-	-	TGTGCCAGCAGGGGCGAAGCCCATGGCTACACCTTC	CASRGEAHGYTF
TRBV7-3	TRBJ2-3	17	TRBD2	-	TGTGCCAGCAGCTTAAGTCCTAGCGGGGGGGGCACAGATACGCAGTATTTT	CASSLSPSGGGTDTQYF
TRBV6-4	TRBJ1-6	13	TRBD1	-	TGTGCCAGCAGTGCCGGGACAGACCAACCCCTCCACTTT	CASSAGTDQPLHF
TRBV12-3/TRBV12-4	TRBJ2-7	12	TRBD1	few	TGTGCCAGCAGTTCAACAGGGGAACGGCAGTACTTC	CASSSTGERQYF
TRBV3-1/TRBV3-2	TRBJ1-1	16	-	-	TGTGCCAGCAGCCAAATCGCGACAGTAAAATACACTGAAGCTTTCTTT	CASSQIATVKYTEAFF
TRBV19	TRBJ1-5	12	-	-	TGTGCCAGTAGTACGGGGGATCAGCCCCAGCATTTT	CASSTGDQPQHF
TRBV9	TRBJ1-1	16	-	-	TGTGCCAGCAGCGGTGGCGCGGTAGTCGAGAACACTGAAGCTTTCTTT	CASSGGAVVENTEAFF
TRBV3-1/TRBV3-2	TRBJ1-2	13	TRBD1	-	TGTGCCAGCAGGCGACAGGGAAGCAATGGCTACACCTTC	CASRRQGSNGYTF
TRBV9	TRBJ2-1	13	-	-	TGTGCCAGCAGCCCCCTCCTTCAGGGGGGGCAGTTCTTC	CASSPLLQGGQFF